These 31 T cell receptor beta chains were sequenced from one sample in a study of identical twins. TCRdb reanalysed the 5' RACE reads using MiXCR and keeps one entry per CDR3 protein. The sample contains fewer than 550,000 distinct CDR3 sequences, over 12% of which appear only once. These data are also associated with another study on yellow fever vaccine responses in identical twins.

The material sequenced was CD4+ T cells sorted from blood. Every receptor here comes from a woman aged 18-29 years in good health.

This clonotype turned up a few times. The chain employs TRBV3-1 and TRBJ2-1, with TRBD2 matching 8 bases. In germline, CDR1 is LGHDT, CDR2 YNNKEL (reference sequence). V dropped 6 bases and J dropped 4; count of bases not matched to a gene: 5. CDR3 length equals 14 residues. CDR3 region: CASSTSGPYNEQFF. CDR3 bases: TGTGCCAGCAGTACTAGCGGACCATACAATGAGCAGTTCTTC.

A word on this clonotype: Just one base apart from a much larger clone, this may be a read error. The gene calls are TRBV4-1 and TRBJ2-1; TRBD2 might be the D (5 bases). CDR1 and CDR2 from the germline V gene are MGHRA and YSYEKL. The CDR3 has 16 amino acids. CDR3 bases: TGCGCCAGCAGCCAAGATGGTGGGAGAGCCCTTAATGAGCATTTCTTC. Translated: CASSQDGGRALNEHFF.

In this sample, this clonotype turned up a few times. As DNA, the CDR3 is TGTGCCAGCTCACCACCCAGCGGGGGGGCGAATGAGCAGTTCTTC. Amino acids: CASSPPSGGANEQFF. V gene TRBV18 combines with J gene TRBJ2-1; the match to TRBD2 covers 10 bases. CDR3 length equals 15 residues. Germline V gene lookup returns CDR1 KGHSH and CDR2 LQKENI. The trim removed 0 bases at V and 7 bases at J, leaving 3 bases unmatched.

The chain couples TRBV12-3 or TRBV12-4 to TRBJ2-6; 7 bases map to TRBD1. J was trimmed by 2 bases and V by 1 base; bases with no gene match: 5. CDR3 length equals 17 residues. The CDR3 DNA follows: TGTGCCAGCAGTTTAGACAGGGGTGATACTGGGGCCAACGTCCTGACTTTC. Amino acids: CASSLDRGDTGANVLTF.

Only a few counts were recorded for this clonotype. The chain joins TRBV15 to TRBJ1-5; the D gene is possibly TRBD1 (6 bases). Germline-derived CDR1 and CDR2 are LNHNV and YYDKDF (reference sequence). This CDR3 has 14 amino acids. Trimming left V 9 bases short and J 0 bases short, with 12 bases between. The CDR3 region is CATARTASNQPQHF. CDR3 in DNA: TGTGCCACGGCCAGGACAGCTAGCAATCAGCCCCAGCATTTT. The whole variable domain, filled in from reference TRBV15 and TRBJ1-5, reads DAMVIQNPRYQVTQFGKPVTLSCSQTLNHNVMYWYQQKSSQAPKLLFHYYDKDFNNEADTPDNFQSRRPNTSFCFLDIRSPGLGDTAMYLCATARTASNQPQHFGDGTRLSIL.

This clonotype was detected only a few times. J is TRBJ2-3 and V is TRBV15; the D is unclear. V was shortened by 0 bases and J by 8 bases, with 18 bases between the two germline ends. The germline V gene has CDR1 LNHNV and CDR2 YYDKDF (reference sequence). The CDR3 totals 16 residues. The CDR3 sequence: CATSRDSSLSVGTQYF. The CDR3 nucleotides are TGTGCCACCAGCAGAGATAGCTCCCTTTCGGTGGGTACGCAGTATTTT.

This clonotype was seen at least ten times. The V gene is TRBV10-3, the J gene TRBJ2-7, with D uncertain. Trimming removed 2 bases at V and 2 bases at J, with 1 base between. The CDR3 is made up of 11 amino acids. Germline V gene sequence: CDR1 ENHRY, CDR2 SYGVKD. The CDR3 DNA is TGTGCCATCAGTGAGACCTACGAGCAGTACTTC. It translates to CAISETYEQYF.

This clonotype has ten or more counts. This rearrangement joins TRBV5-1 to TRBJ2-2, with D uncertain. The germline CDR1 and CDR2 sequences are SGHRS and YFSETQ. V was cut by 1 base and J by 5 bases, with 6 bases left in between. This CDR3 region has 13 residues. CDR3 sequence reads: CASSLQKTGELFF. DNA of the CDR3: TGCGCCAGCAGCTTGCAGAAAACCGGGGAGCTGTTTTTT.

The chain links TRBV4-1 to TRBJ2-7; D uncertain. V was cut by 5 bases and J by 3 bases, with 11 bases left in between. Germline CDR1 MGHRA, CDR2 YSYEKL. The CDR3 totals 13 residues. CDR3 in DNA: TGCGCCAGCAGCTTCGACTCCCGCTACGAGCAGTACTTC. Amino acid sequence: CASSFDSRYEQYF.

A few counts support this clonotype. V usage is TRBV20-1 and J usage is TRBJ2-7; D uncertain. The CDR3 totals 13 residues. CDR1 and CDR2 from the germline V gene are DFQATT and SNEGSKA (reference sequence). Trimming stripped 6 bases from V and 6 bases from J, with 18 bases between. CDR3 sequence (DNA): TGCAGTGCCAGAATCCCCCCTCGAGGCGAGCAGTACTTC. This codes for CSARIPPRGEQYF.

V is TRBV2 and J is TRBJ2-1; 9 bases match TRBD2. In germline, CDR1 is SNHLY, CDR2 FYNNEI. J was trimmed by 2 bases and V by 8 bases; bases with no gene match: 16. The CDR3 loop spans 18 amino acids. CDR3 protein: CASCGRAGGRITYNEQFF. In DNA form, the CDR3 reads TGTGCCAGCTGCGGCCGAGCGGGAGGACGGATTACCTACAATGAGCAGTTCTTC.

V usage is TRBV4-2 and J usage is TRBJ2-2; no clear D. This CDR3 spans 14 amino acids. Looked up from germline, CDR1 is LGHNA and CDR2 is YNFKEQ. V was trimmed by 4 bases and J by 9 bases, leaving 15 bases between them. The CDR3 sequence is CASSPGREYRELFF. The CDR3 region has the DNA TGTGCCAGCAGCCCGGGCAGAGAATATAGGGAGCTGTTTTTT.

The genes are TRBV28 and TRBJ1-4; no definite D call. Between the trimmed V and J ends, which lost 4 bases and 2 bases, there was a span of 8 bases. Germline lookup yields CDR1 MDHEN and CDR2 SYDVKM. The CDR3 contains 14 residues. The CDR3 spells CASSWSNTNEKLFF. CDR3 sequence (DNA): TGTGCCAGCAGTTGGAGCAACACTAATGAAAAACTGTTTTTT.

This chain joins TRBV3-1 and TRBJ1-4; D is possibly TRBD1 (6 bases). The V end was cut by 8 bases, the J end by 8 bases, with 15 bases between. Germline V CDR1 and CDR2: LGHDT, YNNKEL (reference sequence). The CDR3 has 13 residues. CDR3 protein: CASAQGGGEKLFF. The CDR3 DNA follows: TGTGCCAGCGCACAGGGAGGAGGGGAAAAACTGTTTTTT.

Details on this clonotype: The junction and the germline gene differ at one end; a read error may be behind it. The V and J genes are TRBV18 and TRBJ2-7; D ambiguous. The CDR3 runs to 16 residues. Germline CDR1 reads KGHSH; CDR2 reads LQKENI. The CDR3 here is CTSSPVVGSYSYEQYF. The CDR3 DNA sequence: TGTACCAGCTCACCAGTGGTAGGAAGCTATTCCTACGAGCAGTACTTC. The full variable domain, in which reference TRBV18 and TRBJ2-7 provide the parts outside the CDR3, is NAGVMQNPRHLVRRRGQEARLRCSPMKGHSHVYWYRQLPEEGLKFMVYLQKENIIDESGMPKERFSAEFPKEGPSILRIQQVVRGDSAAYFCTSSPVVGSYSYEQYFGPGTRLTVT.

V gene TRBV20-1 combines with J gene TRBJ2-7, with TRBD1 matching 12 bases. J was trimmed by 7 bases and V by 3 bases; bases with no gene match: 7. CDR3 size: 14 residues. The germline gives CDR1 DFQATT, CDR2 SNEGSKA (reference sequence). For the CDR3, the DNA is TGCAGTGCTAGTCCCGGGACAGGGGGCGGAGAGCAGTACTTC. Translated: CSASPGTGGGEQYF.

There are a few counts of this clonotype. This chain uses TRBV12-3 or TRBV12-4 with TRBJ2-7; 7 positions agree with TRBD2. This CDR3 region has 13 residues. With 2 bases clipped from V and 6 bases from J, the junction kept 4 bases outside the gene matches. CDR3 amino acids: CASSLWRESEQYF. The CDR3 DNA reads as TGTGCCAGCAGTTTATGGCGGGAGTCCGAGCAGTACTTC.

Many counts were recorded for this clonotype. The CDR3 sequence: CSARDPSGVGQYV. The CDR3, as DNA: TGCAGTGCTAGAGACCCTAGCGGGGTTGGGCAGTACGTC. The chain has TRBV20-1 and TRBJ2-7; 9 bases align to TRBD2. V shed 0 bases, J shed 9 bases, and the junction held 6 bases outside the gene matches. The CDR3 has 13 amino acids. CDR1 and CDR2 (germline): DFQATT, SNEGSKA (reference sequence).

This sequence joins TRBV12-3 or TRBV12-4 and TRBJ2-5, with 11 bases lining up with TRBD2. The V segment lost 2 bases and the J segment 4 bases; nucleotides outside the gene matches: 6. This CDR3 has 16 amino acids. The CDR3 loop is CASSLRGLAGGETQYF. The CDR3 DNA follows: TGTGCCAGCAGTTTAAGGGGGCTAGCGGGAGGAGAGACCCAGTACTTC.

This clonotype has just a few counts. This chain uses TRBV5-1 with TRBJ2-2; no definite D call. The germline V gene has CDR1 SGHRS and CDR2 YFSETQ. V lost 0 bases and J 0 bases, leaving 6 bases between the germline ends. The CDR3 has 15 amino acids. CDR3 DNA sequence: TGCGCCAGCAGCTTGGCACAGACGAACACCGGGGAGCTGTTTTTT. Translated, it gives CASSLAQTNTGELFF. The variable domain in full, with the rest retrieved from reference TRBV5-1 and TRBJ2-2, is KAGVTQTPRYLIKTRGQQVTLSCSPISGHRSVSWYQQTPGQGLQFLFEYFSETQRNKGNFPGRFSGRQFSNSRSEMNVSTLELGDSALYLCASSLAQTNTGELFFGEGSRLTVL.

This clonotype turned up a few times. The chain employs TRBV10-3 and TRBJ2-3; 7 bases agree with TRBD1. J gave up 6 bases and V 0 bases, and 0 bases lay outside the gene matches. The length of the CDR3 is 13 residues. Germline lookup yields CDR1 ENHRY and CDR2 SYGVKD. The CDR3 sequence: CAISESTGDTQYF. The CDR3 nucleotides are TGTGCCATCAGTGAGTCGACAGGGGATACGCAGTATTTT.

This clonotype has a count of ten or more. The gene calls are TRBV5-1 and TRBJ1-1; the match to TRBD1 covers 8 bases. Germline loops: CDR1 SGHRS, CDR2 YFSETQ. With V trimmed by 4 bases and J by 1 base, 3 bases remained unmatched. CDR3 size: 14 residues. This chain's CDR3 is CASSGTGGNTEAFF. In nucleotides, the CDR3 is TGCGCCAGCAGCGGGACAGGTGGGAACACTGAAGCTTTCTTT. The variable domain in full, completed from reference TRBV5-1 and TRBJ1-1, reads KAGVTQTPRYLIKTRGQQVTLSCSPISGHRSVSWYQQTPGQGLQFLFEYFSETQRNKGNFPGRFSGRQFSNSRSEMNVSTLELGDSALYLCASSGTGGNTEAFFGQGTRLTVV.

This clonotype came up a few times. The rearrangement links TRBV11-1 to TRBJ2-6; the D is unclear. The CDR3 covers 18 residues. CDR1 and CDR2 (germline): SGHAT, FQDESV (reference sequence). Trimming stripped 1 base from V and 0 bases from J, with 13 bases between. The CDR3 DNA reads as TGTGCCAGCAGCTTAGGAGCAGCCAAGACCTCTGGGGCCAACGTCCTGACTTTC. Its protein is CASSLGAAKTSGANVLTF. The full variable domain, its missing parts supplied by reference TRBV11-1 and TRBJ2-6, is EAEVAQSPRYKITEKSQAVAFWCDPISGHATLYWYRQILGQGPELLVQFQDESVVDDSQLPKDRFSAERLKGVDSTLKIQPAELGDSAMYLCASSLGAAKTSGANVLTFGAGSRLTVL.

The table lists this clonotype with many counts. Here the CDR3 reads CASSPRGFLTYEQYV. CDR3 in DNA: TGCGCCAGCAGCCCCCGGGGGTTCCTCACCTACGAGCAGTACGTC. The V gene is TRBV5-1, the J gene TRBJ2-7; a weak D match, TRBD2 (6 bases). The CDR3 has 15 amino acids. Trimming left V 4 bases short and J 2 bases short, with 16 bases between. CDR1 and CDR2 (germline): SGHRS, YFSETQ.

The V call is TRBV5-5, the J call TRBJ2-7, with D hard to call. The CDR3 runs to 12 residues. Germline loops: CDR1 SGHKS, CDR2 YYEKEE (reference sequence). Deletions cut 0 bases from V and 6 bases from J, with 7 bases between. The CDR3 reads CASSLAWREQYF. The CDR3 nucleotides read TGTGCCAGCAGCTTGGCGTGGCGCGAGCAGTACTTC. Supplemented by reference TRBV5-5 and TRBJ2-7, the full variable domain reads DAGVTQSPTHLIKTRGQQVTLRCSPISGHKSVSWYQQVLGQGPQFIFQYYEKEERGRGNFPDRFSARQFPNYSSELNVNALLLGDSALYLCASSLAWREQYFGPGTRLTVT.

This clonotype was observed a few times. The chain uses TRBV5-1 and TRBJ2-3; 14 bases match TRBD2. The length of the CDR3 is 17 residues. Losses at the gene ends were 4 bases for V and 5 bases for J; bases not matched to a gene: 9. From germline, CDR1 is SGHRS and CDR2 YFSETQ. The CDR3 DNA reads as TGCGCCAGCAGCCTCGGACTAGCGGGAGGACGAGGAGATACGCAGTATTTT. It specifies CASSLGLAGGRGDTQYF.

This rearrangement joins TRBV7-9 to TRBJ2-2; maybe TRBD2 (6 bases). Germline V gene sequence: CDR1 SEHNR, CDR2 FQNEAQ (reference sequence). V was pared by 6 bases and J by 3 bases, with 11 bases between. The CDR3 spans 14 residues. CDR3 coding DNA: TGTGCCAGCAGGGGGGGACTGGACACCGGGGAGCTGTTTTTT. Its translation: CASRGGLDTGELFF.

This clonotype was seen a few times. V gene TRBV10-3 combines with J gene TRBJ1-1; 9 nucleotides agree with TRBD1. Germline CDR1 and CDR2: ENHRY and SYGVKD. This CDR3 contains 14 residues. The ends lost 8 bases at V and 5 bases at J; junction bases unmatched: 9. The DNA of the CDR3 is TGTGCCATCGTCGAAGTACAGGGGGCGACTGAAGCTTTCTTT. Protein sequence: CAIVEVQGATEAFF.

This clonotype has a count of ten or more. The CDR3 sequence is CASSLRTRQGSSNTGELFF. The CDR3 DNA reads as TGTGCCAGCAGCTTGCGAACCCGACAGGGGTCCTCGAACACCGGGGAGCTGTTTTTT. V and J are TRBV7-6 and TRBJ2-2; 8 positions agree with TRBD1. The V and J ends lost 3 bases and 0 bases, in that order; junction bases with no gene match: 12. The CDR3 covers 19 residues. Looked up from germline, CDR1 is SGHVS and CDR2 is FNYEAQ.

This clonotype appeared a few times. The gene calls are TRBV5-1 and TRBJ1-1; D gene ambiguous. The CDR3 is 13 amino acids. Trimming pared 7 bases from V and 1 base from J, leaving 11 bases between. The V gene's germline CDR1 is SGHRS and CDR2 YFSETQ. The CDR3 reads CASAPGANTEAFF. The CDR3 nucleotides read TGCGCCAGCGCCCCCGGCGCGAACACTGAAGCTTTCTTT.

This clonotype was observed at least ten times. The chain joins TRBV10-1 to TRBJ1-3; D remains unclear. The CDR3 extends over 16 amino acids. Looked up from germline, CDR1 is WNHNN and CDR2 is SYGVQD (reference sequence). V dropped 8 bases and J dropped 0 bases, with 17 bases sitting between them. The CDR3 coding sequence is TGCGCCAGCCCTCACCGAGCCGGGAGCTCTGGAAACACCATATATTTT. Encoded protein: CASPHRAGSSGNTIYF.